The 18 T cell receptor beta chains in this list originate from one sample, sequenced in a study of T cell repertoires in cytomegalovirus infection. Using its own MiXCR run on the reads, TCRdb lists one record per CDR3 protein. This table holds tens of thousands of distinct CDR3 sequences, roughly 20% found once. These TCRs are of unknown antigen specificity. Here the sequenced sample was CD8+ T cells from cultured PBMCs, taken from culture after CMV antigen stimulation. The receptor source for this set is a human donor in good health (CMV status not recorded). Some clones in this sample may be carry-over from other donors' samples.

The gene calls are TRBV7-8 and TRBJ1-4; D might be TRBD1 (5 bases). The CDR3 has 16 residues. Between the trimmed V and J ends, which lost 2 bases and 7 bases, there was a span of 17 bases. CDR1 SGHVS and CDR2 FQNEAQ come from the germline V gene. The CDR3 region is CASSLSPGTITEKLFF. As DNA, the CDR3 is TGTGCCAGCAGCTTATCCCCCGGGACGATAACTGAAAAACTGTTTTTT.

This chain links TRBV12-3 or TRBV12-4 with TRBJ2-5; 9 bases agree with TRBD2. The CDR3 is 15 residues long. Unmatched junction bases numbered 9, after V lost 8 bases and J lost 2 bases. The CDR3 loop reads CASAISGGAQETQYF. Written as DNA, the CDR3 is TGTGCCAGCGCTATTAGCGGGGGTGCTCAAGAGACCCAGTACTTC.

The J gene is TRBJ2-5, the V gene TRBV6-5, with D possibly matching TRBD2 (5 bases). Looked up from germline, CDR1 is MNHEY and CDR2 is SVGAGI. CDR3 size: 17 residues. Trimming took 4 bases from V and 3 from J, leaving 21 bases between them. The CDR3 DNA reads as TGTGCCAGCAGTTTCAGAGAGAGATTGGACTTAGAAGAGACCCAGTACTTC. It encodes CASSFRERLDLEETQYF.

The chain is built from TRBV6-2 or TRBV6-3 and TRBJ2-4; D gene uncertain. The CDR3 loop spans 15 amino acids. Germline V lookup: CDR1 MNHEY, CDR2 SVGEGT. V was clipped by 2 bases and J by 1 base, with 9 bases between them. The CDR3 loop is CASSYPRSAKNIQYF. The CDR3 nucleotides are TGTGCCAGCAGTTACCCCCGCAGCGCCAAAAACATTCAGTACTTC.

V gene TRBV7-2 combines with J gene TRBJ1-6; D might be TRBD1 (6 bases). Germline values: CDR1 SGHTA, CDR2 FQGNSA. The CDR3 is made up of 19 amino acids. V shed 2 bases and J shed 0 bases, with 17 bases lying between them. The CDR3, as DNA: TGTGCCAGCAGCTTACACACAGGGTCGAGTTTCTCCTATAATTCACCCCTCCACTTT. Translation: CASSLHTGSSFSYNSPLHF.

This clonotype was counted between two and nine times. The chain couples TRBV5-1 to TRBJ2-2, with unresolved D. This CDR3 is 15 amino acids long. V lost 2 bases and J lost 0, with 8 bases in between. The germline V gene encodes CDR1 SGHRS and CDR2 YFSETQ. This chain's CDR3 is CASSLYQANTGELFF. The CDR3 nucleotides are TGCGCCAGCAGCTTATACCAAGCGAACACCGGGGAGCTGTTTTTT. Filled out from reference TRBV5-1 and TRBJ2-2, the complete variable domain reads KAGVTQTPRYLIKTRGQQVTLSCSPISGHRSVSWYQQTPGQGLQFLFEYFSETQRNKGNFPGRFSGRQFSNSRSEMNVSTLELGDSALYLCASSLYQANTGELFFGEGSRLTVL.

This sequence joins TRBV7-6 and TRBJ2-7; 8 nucleotides align to TRBD1. Germline trimming cut 5 bases from V and 3 bases from J; bases unmatched to any gene: 6. The germline CDR1 and CDR2 sequences are SGHVS and FNYEAQ. The CDR3 spans 14 residues. CDR3 nucleotide sequence: TGTGCCAGCAGCGTAGGACAGGGATACTACGAGCAGTACTTC. Amino acids: CASSVGQGYYEQYF. The full variable domain, its missing parts supplied by reference TRBV7-6 and TRBJ2-7, is GAGVSQSPRYKVTKRGQDVALRCDPISGHVSLYWYRQALGQGPEFLTYFNYEAQQDKSGLPNDRFSAERPEGSISTLTIQRTEQRDSAMYRCASSVGQGYYEQYFGPGTRLTVT.

This clonotype was counted at least ten times. The chain combines TRBV28 with TRBJ1-1, with D tentatively TRBD1 (6 bases). Germline values: CDR1 MDHEN, CDR2 SYDVKM. CDR3 length: 16 residues. V lost 4 bases and J lost 4, with 19 bases in between. The CDR3 is CASSYSGGRGSTEAFF. CDR3 bases: TGTGCCAGCAGTTACTCCGGGGGGCGAGGGAGCACTGAAGCTTTCTTT.

There are a few counts of this clonotype. The genes are TRBV19 and TRBJ2-1; perhaps TRBD1 as D (6 bases). The CDR3 sequence is 16 residues long. The V gene lost 5 bases and the J gene lost 1 base, with 15 bases spanning the gap. Germline CDR1 is LNHDA and CDR2 is SQIVND (reference sequence). In DNA, the CDR3 is TGTGCCAGTAGTCGATTCCGACAGGCGTCCTACAATGAGCAGTTCTTC. Translating it yields CASSRFRQASYNEQFF.

This clonotype has just a few counts. The J gene is TRBJ2-3, the V gene TRBV7-9; weak D call: TRBD2 (5 bases). This CDR3 comprises 12 residues. CDR1 and CDR2 (germline): SEHNR, FQNEAQ (reference sequence). V was cut by 9 bases and J by 0 bases, with 7 bases left in between. The CDR3 DNA reads TGTGCCAGTAGCGTTAGCACAGATACGCAGTATTTT. This codes for CASSVSTDTQYF.

V and J are TRBV12-3 or TRBV12-4 and TRBJ1-1; TRBD1 matches 8 bases. With V trimmed by 8 bases and J by 5 bases, 4 bases remained unmatched. This CDR3 spans 12 amino acids. CDR3 DNA sequence: TGTGCCAGCGGTTACAGGGGGACTGAAGCTTTCTTT. Translation: CASGYRGTEAFF.

This chain joins TRBV7-2 and TRBJ2-7; TRBD1 or TRBD2 may be the D gene (5 bases each). V was cut by 4 bases and J by 6 bases, with 10 bases left in between. The CDR3 runs 12 residues. Germline assignment: CDR1 SGHTA and CDR2 FQGNSA. The CDR3 sequence: CASSYGAAEQYF. The CDR3, as DNA: TGTGCCAGCAGCTACGGGGCGGCCGAGCAGTACTTC.

This clonotype was seen many times. This chain links TRBV7-9 with TRBJ2-7, with D perhaps assigned TRBD1 or TRBD2 (5 bases each). Germline V lookup: CDR1 SEHNR, CDR2 FQNEAQ (reference sequence). With 5 bases removed from V and 6 bases from J, the gap between germline ends came to 11 bases. CDR3 length: 12 amino acids. The CDR3, as DNA: TGTGCCAGCAGCGGGGCGGGTCGCGAGCAGTACTTC. The encoded protein is CASSGAGREQYF.

The rearrangement uses TRBV7-8 and TRBJ2-5, with 11 bases fitting TRBD2. This CDR3 has 15 residues. J lost 1 base, V lost 5 bases, and 3 bases had no gene match. Per the germline V gene, CDR1 is SGHVS and CDR2 is FQNEAQ. CDR3 DNA sequence: TGTGCCAGCAGCGGGGGACTAGCGGCCCAAGAGACCCAGTACTTC. Its translation is CASSGGLAAQETQYF.

The chain couples TRBV27 to TRBJ2-1, with unresolved D. The CDR3 is made up of 13 amino acids. Deletions cut 3 bases from V and 0 bases from J, with 3 bases between. The germline V gene has CDR1 MNHEY and CDR2 SMNVEV (reference sequence). As DNA, the CDR3 is TGTGCCAGCAGTTTTAGCTCCTACAATGAGCAGTTCTTC. It is translated as CASSFSSYNEQFF.

CDR3 bases: TGTGCCAGCAGTTTACAAGGGGTTAGCAATCAGCCCCAGCATTTT. This codes for CASSLQGVSNQPQHF. The rearrangement links TRBV27 to TRBJ1-5; D is perhaps TRBD1 (5 bases). The V gene's germline CDR1 is MNHEY and CDR2 SMNVEV (reference sequence). CDR3 size: 15 residues. Trimming took 2 bases from V and 0 from J, leaving 8 bases between them.

The rearrangement joins TRBV7-9 to TRBJ1-4, with TRBD1 matching 8 bases. The V and J ends lost 1 base and 5 bases, in that order; junction bases with no gene match: 6. This CDR3 is built from 16 residues. Germline lookup yields CDR1 SEHNR and CDR2 FQNEAQ (reference sequence). The CDR3 reads CASSLGTRQGNEKLFF. The CDR3 DNA reads as TGTGCCAGCAGCTTAGGGACCCGACAGGGGAATGAAAAACTGTTTTTT.

This clonotype was observed a handful of times. This chain joins TRBV4-3 and TRBJ2-1, with D uncertain. There are 16 residues in the CDR3. CDR1 and CDR2 from the germline V gene are LGHNA and YSLEER. Trimming removed 1 base from V and 0 bases from J, with 10 bases in between. CDR3 in DNA: TGCGCCAGCAGCCAAGTATGGAGCAGCTCCTACAATGAGCAGTTCTTC. It specifies CASSQVWSSSYNEQFF.